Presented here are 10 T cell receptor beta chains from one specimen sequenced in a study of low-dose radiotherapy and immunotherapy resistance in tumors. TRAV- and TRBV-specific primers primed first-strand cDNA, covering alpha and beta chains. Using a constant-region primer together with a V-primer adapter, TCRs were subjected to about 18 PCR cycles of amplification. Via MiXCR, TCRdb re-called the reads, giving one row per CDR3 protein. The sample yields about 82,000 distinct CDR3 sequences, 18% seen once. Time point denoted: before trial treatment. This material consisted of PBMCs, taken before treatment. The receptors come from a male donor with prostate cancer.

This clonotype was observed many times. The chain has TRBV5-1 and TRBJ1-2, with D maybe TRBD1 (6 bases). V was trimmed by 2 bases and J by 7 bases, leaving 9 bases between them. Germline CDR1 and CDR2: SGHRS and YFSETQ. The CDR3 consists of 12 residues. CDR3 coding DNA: TGCGCCAGCAGCTTACAGGGAACTGGCTACACCTTC. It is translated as CASSLQGTGYTF.

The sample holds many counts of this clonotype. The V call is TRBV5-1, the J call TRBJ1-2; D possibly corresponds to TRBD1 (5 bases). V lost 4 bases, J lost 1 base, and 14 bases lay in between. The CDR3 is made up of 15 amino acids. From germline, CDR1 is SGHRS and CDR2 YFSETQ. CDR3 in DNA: TGCGCCAGCAGCCCCGGGACCGTTATTAACTATGGCTACACCTTC. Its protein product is CASSPGTVINYGYTF.

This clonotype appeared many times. This CDR3 reads CASKRDLAGYADTQYF. The CDR3 nucleotides are TGTGCCAGCAAGCGGGACCTAGCGGGATATGCAGATACGCAGTATTTT. The chain employs TRBV7-9 and TRBJ2-3, with 9 bases identical to TRBD2. The CDR3 covers 16 residues. V gave up 7 bases and J gave up 4 bases; unmatched junction bases: 12. The V gene's germline CDR1 is SEHNR and CDR2 FQNEAQ (reference sequence).

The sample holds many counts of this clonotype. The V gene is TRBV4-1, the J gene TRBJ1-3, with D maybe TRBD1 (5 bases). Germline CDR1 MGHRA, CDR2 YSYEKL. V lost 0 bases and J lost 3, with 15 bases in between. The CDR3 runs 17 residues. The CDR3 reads CASSQDREQAIGNTIYF. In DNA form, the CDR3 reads TGCGCCAGCAGCCAAGATCGTGAACAGGCGATTGGAAACACCATATATTTT.

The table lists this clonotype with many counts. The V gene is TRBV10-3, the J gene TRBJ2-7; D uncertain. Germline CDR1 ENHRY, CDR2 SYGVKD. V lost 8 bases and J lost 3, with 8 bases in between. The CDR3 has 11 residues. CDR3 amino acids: CAIGQLYEQYF. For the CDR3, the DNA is TGTGCCATCGGTCAACTCTACGAGCAGTACTTC.

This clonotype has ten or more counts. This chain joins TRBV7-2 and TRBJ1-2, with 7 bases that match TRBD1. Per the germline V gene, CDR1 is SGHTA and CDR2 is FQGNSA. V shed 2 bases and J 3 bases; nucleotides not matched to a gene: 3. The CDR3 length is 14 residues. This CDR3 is CASSLMGQYYGYTF. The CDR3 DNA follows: TGTGCCAGCAGCTTAATGGGACAGTACTATGGCTACACCTTC.

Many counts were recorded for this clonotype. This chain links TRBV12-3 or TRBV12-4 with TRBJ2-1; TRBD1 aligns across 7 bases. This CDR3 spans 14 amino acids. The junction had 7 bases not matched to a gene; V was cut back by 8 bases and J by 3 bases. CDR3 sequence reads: CASGRQGSYNEQFF. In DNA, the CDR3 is TGTGCCAGCGGAAGACAGGGTAGCTACAATGAGCAGTTCTTC.

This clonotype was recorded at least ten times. The CDR3 spells CASSPHAGSQETQYF. Here the CDR3 DNA reads TGTGCCAGCAGCCCCCACGCGGGGTCCCAAGAGACCCAGTACTTC. The gene calls are TRBV9 and TRBJ2-5; TRBD2 might be the D (6 bases). Trimming left V 4 bases short and J 1 base short, with 14 bases between. The germline gives CDR1 SGDLS, CDR2 YYNGEE. The CDR3 covers 15 residues.

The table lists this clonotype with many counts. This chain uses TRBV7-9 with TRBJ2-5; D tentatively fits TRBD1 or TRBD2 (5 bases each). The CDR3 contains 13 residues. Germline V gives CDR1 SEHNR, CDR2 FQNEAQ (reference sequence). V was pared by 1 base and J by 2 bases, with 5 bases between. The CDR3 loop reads CASSLGGQETQYF. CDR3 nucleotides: TGTGCCAGCAGCTTAGGGGGGCAAGAGACCCAGTACTTC.

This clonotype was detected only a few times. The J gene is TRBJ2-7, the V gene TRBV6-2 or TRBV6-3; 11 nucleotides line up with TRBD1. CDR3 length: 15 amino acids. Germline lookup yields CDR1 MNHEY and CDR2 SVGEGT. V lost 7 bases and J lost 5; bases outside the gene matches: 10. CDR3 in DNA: TGTGCCAGCACCCCGACCCGGACAGGGGGCCACGAGCAGTACTTC. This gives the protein CASTPTRTGGHEQYF.